The rows below give T cell receptor beta chains drawn from one sample of a study of blood T cell repertoires in COVID-19. Some clones are missing from TCRdb's copy, which holds only in-frame ones; the method was immunoSEQ multiplex PCR. In the table there are more than 150,000 clones, 80% to 85% of which are singletons. The sample taken for sequencing was peripheral blood. All receptors derive from a woman in her 40s with acute or convalescent COVID-19. Each CDR3 is given with its conserved first and last residue. D genes are given only for firm matches. Where a row states a size, it is once, few, many or the class of an expanded clone; other rows omit it.

CDR3 DNA,CDR3 protein,D gene,J gene,clone size,V gene
TGTGCCAGCAGTCCCCAGGGCACTAATGAAAAACTGTTTTTT,CASSPQGTNEKLFF,-,TRBJ1-4,once,TRBV2
TGTGCCAGCAGCCTCCTGATCCGCGGCGGTGAGACCCAGTACTTC,CASSLLIRGGETQYF,-,TRBJ2-5,-,TRBV5-4
TGTGCCAGCAGCCCTAGTTCACCCCTCCACTTT,CASSPSSPLHF,-,TRBJ1-6,-,TRBV7-2
TGTGCCAGCAGTTACTCGGGGGCAGGGCAGTACTTC,CASSYSGAGQYF,-,TRBJ2-7,-,TRBV6-2/TRBV6-3
TGCGCCAGCAGTGGACAGCGTCAATACGAGCAGTACTTC,CASSGQRQYEQYF,-,TRBJ2-7,-,TRBV10-1
TGCGCCAGCACAACAGGGGGGTTAGGCGAAGCTTTCTTT,CASTTGGLGEAFF,TRBD1,TRBJ1-1,-,TRBV5-1
TGTGCCAGCAGTCCAAAGCACGCGGGAGCGCAGTATTTT,CASSPKHAGAQYF,TRBD2,TRBJ2-3,-,TRBV28
TGTGCCAGCAGCCCCGCAGTTAACTCTGGAAACACCATATATTTT,CASSPAVNSGNTIYF,-,TRBJ1-3,-,TRBV9
TGTGCCAGTACTCTGGGGGCGGGAGCGGGCGAGCAGTACTTC,CASTLGAGAGEQYF,-,TRBJ2-7,-,TRBV19
TGTGCCAGCGGGGCAGACCTGAACACTGAAGCTTTCTTT,CASGADLNTEAFF,-,TRBJ1-1,-,TRBV6-4